The clone carrying this T cell receptor beta chain was recorded only once. Its antigen is as yet unknown. These data come from a study of OX40 agonist ivuxolimab in advanced cancers. Study conclusions and caveats: At 0.1 to 3.0 mg/kg and by week 6, CD4+ and CD8+ T cells in the blood had expanded clonally.

Generated by immunoSEQ multiplex PCR, the TCRdb table keeps only in-frame clones and is missing some. The repertoire holds 70,000 or so clones, with about 92% as singletons. Germline V gives CDR1 SGHRS, CDR2 YFSETQ. The CDR3 spans 13 residues. V shed 2 bases and J shed 0 bases, with 5 bases lying between them. This receptor was identified in an adult with an advanced solid tumor such as melanoma, head and neck, liver or kidney cancer. The chain recombines TRBV5-1 with TRBJ1-2; D unresolved. The sequencing used CD4+ or CD8+ T cells sorted from blood, collected in a trial of the OX40 agonist ivuxolimab. As DNA, the CDR3 is TGCGCCAGCAGCTTCGAGTCTAACTATGGCTACACCTTC. It is translated as CASSFESNYGYTF.